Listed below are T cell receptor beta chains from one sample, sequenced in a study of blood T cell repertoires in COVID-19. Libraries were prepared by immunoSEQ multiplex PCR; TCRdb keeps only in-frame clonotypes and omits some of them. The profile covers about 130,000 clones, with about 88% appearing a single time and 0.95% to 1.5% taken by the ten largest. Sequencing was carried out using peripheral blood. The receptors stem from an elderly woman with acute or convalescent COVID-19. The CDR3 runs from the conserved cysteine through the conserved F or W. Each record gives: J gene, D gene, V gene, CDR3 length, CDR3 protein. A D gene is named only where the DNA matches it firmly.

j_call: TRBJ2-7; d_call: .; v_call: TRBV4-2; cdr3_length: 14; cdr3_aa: CASSAPGGGYEQYF
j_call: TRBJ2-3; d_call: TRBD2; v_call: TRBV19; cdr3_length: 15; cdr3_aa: CASSIWAGASDTQYF
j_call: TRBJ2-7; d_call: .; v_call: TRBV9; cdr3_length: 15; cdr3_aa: CASSGGTRGYYEQYF
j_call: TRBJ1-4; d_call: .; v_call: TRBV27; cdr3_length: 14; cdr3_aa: CASSLQGGGEKLFF
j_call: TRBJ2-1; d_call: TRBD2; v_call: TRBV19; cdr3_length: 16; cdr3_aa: CASSTLAGGRENEQFF
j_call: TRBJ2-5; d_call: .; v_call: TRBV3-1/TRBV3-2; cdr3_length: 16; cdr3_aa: CATQASGAEGRKTQYF
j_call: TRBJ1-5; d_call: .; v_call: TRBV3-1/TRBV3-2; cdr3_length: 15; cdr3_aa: CASSQDSGNNQPQHF
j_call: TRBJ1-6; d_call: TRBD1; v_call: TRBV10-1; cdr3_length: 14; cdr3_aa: CASSPGTGNSPLHF
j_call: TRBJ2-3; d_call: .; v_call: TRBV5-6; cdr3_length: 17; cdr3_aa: CASSLGRGARRTDTQYF
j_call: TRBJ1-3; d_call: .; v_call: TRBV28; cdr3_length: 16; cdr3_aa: CASSLQAPWSGNTIYF
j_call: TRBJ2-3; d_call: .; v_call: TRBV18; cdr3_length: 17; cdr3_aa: CASSPVVGAGKIDTQYF
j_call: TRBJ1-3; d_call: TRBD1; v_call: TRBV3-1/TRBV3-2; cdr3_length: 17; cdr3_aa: CASSQSGGTASGNTIYF
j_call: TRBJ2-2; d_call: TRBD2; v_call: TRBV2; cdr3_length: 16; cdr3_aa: CASKPSGWPGTGELFF
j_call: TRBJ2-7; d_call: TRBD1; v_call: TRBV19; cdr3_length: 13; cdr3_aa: CASRRDRVGEQYF
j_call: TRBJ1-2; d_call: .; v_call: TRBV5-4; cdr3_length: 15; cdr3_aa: CASSSYRVSDYGYTF
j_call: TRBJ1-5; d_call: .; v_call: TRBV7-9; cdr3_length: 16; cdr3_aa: CASSSSRGGGNQPQHF